A selection of T cell receptor beta chains follows, all from one sample in a study of blood T cell repertoires in COVID-19. Libraries were prepared by immunoSEQ multiplex PCR; TCRdb keeps only in-frame clonotypes and omits some of them. The sample contains about 38,000 clones, around 89% of which appear only once. Sequenced material: peripheral blood. The receptors derive from a man in his fifties or sixties with active or convalescent COVID-19. CDR3s include the opening cysteine and the closing phenylalanine or tryptophan. The D gene is left open where the match is weak. The size field is filled for only some rows; it gives once, few, many or a size class.

d_gene: -; abundance: -; j_gene: TRBJ1-1; v_gene: TRBV30; CDR3nt: TGTGCCTGGAGTCTCGGGGGGAACAATGAAGCTTTCTTT; CDR3aa: CAWSLGGNNEAFF
d_gene: TRBD1; abundance: -; j_gene: TRBJ2-5; v_gene: TRBV29-1; CDR3nt: TGCAGCGGCTCTTCCGGGACAGGTCAAGAGACCCAGTACTTC; CDR3aa: CSGSSGTGQETQYF
d_gene: -; abundance: -; j_gene: TRBJ1-2; v_gene: TRBV28; CDR3nt: TGTGCCAGCAGAAGTCAGGGTAATCGGCACTATGGCTACACCTTC; CDR3aa: CASRSQGNRHYGYTF
d_gene: -; abundance: -; j_gene: TRBJ1-5; v_gene: TRBV19; CDR3nt: TGTGCCAGTATTGGGAGGGTGGGGGCTGGTTATCAGCCCCAGCATTTT; CDR3aa: CASIGRVGAGYQPQHF
d_gene: TRBD2; abundance: few; j_gene: TRBJ2-1; v_gene: TRBV9; CDR3nt: TGTGCCAGCAGCGAGGGGCCTAGCGGGGAAAGTTACAATGAGCAGTTCTTC; CDR3aa: CASSEGPSGESYNEQFF
d_gene: -; abundance: -; j_gene: TRBJ2-7; v_gene: TRBV11-3; CDR3nt: TGTGCCAGCAGCTTAGACCAGGCGGGGGAGCAGTACTTC; CDR3aa: CASSLDQAGEQYF
d_gene: -; abundance: -; j_gene: TRBJ2-7; v_gene: TRBV2; CDR3nt: TGTGCCAGCAGCCTGACAGCCTACGAGCAGTACTTC; CDR3aa: CASSLTAYEQYF
d_gene: -; abundance: -; j_gene: TRBJ2-5; v_gene: TRBV5-1; CDR3nt: TGCGCCAGCAGCTCGCTCCGGGGGACCCAGTACTTC; CDR3aa: CASSSLRGTQYF
d_gene: TRBD1; abundance: -; j_gene: TRBJ1-4; v_gene: TRBV5-1; CDR3nt: TGCGCCAGCAGCCAACAGGGGGTAACTAATGAAAAACTGTTTTTT; CDR3aa: CASSQQGVTNEKLFF
d_gene: -; abundance: few; j_gene: TRBJ2-7; v_gene: TRBV5-1; CDR3nt: TGCGCCAGCAGCTTGCCGCAGGGGATGCTGTACTTC; CDR3aa: CASSLPQGMLYF
d_gene: TRBD1; abundance: -; j_gene: TRBJ1-3; v_gene: TRBV7-2; CDR3nt: TGTGCCAGCAGCTTAGAGGGGACAGGGCTCTCTGGAAACACCATATATTTT; CDR3aa: CASSLEGTGLSGNTIYF
d_gene: TRBD1; abundance: -; j_gene: TRBJ2-1; v_gene: TRBV27; CDR3nt: TGTGCCAGCAGTTACCTAAATATCAGGACAGGGGGCGCGTACAATGAGCAGTTCTTC; CDR3aa: CASSYLNIRTGGAYNEQFF
d_gene: -; abundance: -; j_gene: TRBJ1-1; v_gene: TRBV28; CDR3nt: TGTGCCAGCACCCCGGAGACCGGGGGAACTTTCTTT; CDR3aa: CASTPETGGTFF
d_gene: -; abundance: -; j_gene: TRBJ1-1; v_gene: TRBV19; CDR3nt: TGTGCCAGTAGAACACCGGCACCGGGTGGCACTGAAGCTTTCTTT; CDR3aa: CASRTPAPGGTEAFF
d_gene: TRBD1; abundance: -; j_gene: TRBJ1-5; v_gene: TRBV6-5; CDR3nt: TGTGCCACCGACAGGGATTTTGGTAATCAGCCCCAGCATTTT; CDR3aa: CATDRDFGNQPQHF
d_gene: TRBD2; abundance: -; j_gene: TRBJ2-5; v_gene: TRBV3-1/TRBV3-2; CDR3nt: TGTGCCAGCAGCCGCGGACTAGGCCAAGAGACCCAGTACTTC; CDR3aa: CASSRGLGQETQYF
d_gene: -; abundance: -; j_gene: TRBJ1-4; v_gene: TRBV12-3/TRBV12-4; CDR3nt: TGTGCCAGCAGTTCCTATGAAAAACTGTTTTTT; CDR3aa: CASSSYEKLFF
d_gene: TRBD1; abundance: few; j_gene: TRBJ2-7; v_gene: TRBV11-2; CDR3nt: TGTGCCAGCAGCTTGACAGGGCTTTACGAGCAGTACTTC; CDR3aa: CASSLTGLYEQYF
d_gene: -; abundance: -; j_gene: TRBJ2-1; v_gene: TRBV5-1; CDR3nt: TGCGCCAGCAGCTTGGTCGCAGTCTCCTACAATGAGCAGTTCTTC; CDR3aa: CASSLVAVSYNEQFF
d_gene: TRBD2; abundance: -; j_gene: TRBJ2-7; v_gene: TRBV7-2; CDR3nt: TGTGCCAGCAGCCTTCAAGGACTAGCGGGAACCTACGAGCAGTACTTC; CDR3aa: CASSLQGLAGTYEQYF
d_gene: -; abundance: -; j_gene: TRBJ2-7; v_gene: TRBV7-2; CDR3nt: TGTGCCAGCAGCTCGAAACGGACAGCCTTAGAGCAGTACTTC; CDR3aa: CASSSKRTALEQYF
d_gene: -; abundance: -; j_gene: TRBJ1-6; v_gene: TRBV2; CDR3nt: TGTGCCAGCAGTGAAGCGGACATTATGGCCTCACCCCTCCACTTT; CDR3aa: CASSEADIMASPLHF
d_gene: -; abundance: -; j_gene: TRBJ1-6; v_gene: TRBV16; CDR3nt: TGTGCCAGCAGCCAAGGAATCGGAGTGGATTCACCCCTCCACTTT; CDR3aa: CASSQGIGVDSPLHF
d_gene: -; abundance: -; j_gene: TRBJ1-2; v_gene: TRBV28; CDR3nt: TGTGCCAGCAGTTTAAGCAGGGTTGCCTATGGCTACACCTTC; CDR3aa: CASSLSRVAYGYTF
d_gene: -; abundance: -; j_gene: TRBJ2-7; v_gene: TRBV27; CDR3nt: TGTGCCAGCAGTTCCCGAATGGGGACTCCTTTCGAGCAGTACTTC; CDR3aa: CASSSRMGTPFEQYF
d_gene: -; abundance: -; j_gene: TRBJ1-3; v_gene: TRBV3-1/TRBV3-2; CDR3nt: TGTGCCAGCAGCCAAGGCCCTCCAGGGTCTGGAAACACCATATATTTT; CDR3aa: CASSQGPPGSGNTIYF
d_gene: -; abundance: -; j_gene: TRBJ2-7; v_gene: TRBV7-9; CDR3nt: TGTGCCAGCAGCTCCCCGACGCCTCCGGGCGAGCAGTACTTC; CDR3aa: CASSSPTPPGEQYF
d_gene: TRBD1; abundance: -; j_gene: TRBJ1-5; v_gene: TRBV10-3; CDR3nt: TGTGCCATCAGTGAGTACAGGGGTCAGGGTCAGCCCCAGCATTTT; CDR3aa: CAISEYRGQGQPQHF
d_gene: TRBD2; abundance: -; j_gene: TRBJ2-2; v_gene: TRBV28; CDR3nt: TGTGCCAGCAGTTTTGCGGGGGGCAGGGCCGGGGAGCTGTTTTTT; CDR3aa: CASSFAGGRAGELFF
d_gene: TRBD1; abundance: once; j_gene: TRBJ2-7; v_gene: TRBV5-1; CDR3nt: TGCGCCAGCAGTGGGGGACAGAATTTCTACGAGCAGTACTTC; CDR3aa: CASSGGQNFYEQYF
d_gene: TRBD1; abundance: -; j_gene: TRBJ2-2; v_gene: TRBV29-1; CDR3nt: TGCAGCTCTCGGGACAGGAACACCGGGGAGCTGTTTTTT; CDR3aa: CSSRDRNTGELFF
d_gene: TRBD2; abundance: -; j_gene: TRBJ2-5; v_gene: TRBV6-5; CDR3nt: TGTGCCAGCAGCTTATTAGCGGGAGGAGAGACCCAGTACTTC; CDR3aa: CASSLLAGGETQYF
d_gene: -; abundance: -; j_gene: TRBJ2-7; v_gene: TRBV2; CDR3nt: TGTGCCAGCAGTGTACAAAGCTACGAGCAGTACTTC; CDR3aa: CASSVQSYEQYF
d_gene: TRBD1; abundance: -; j_gene: TRBJ2-1; v_gene: TRBV27; CDR3nt: TGTGCCAGCAGTCCCCAGGGGGCATACAATGAGCAGTTCTTC; CDR3aa: CASSPQGAYNEQFF
d_gene: TRBD1; abundance: -; j_gene: TRBJ1-1; v_gene: TRBV10-3; CDR3nt: TGTGCCATCAGGGGACAGAGGAACACTGAAGCTTTCTTT; CDR3aa: CAIRGQRNTEAFF
d_gene: -; abundance: -; j_gene: TRBJ2-7; v_gene: TRBV11-2; CDR3nt: TGTGCCAGCCGCAAAGTGGGGAGTCGTGAGCAGTACTTC; CDR3aa: CASRKVGSREQYF
d_gene: -; abundance: -; j_gene: TRBJ2-2; v_gene: TRBV5-4; CDR3nt: TGTGCCAGCACTGAGGGTACCGGGGAGCTGTTTTTT; CDR3aa: CASTEGTGELFF